The 25 T cell receptor beta chains presented below share a single source sample, sequenced in a study of regulatory T cells in long-lasting Graves disease. Sample time point: newly diagnosed GD, antithyroid drugs for less than 3 months. The authors made the TCR library using RNA they extracted from PBMCs. CDR3 regions were amplified by Arm-PCR using iRepertoire HTBI primers to build TCR beta libraries. Using its own MiXCR run on the multiplex PCR reads, TCRdb lists one record per CDR3 protein. Here the sample spans more than 300,000 distinct CDR3 sequences, around 16% being singletons. These same records also appear under a second study, on T cells in Graves' hyperthyroidism and ophthalmopathy.

The source was peripheral blood mononuclear cells (PBMCs), collected at new diagnosis, from a patient treated with antithyroid drugs. These receptors were taken from a woman younger than 35 with Graves disease.

This clonotype was seen repeatedly, ten times or more. The chain uses TRBV5-6 and TRBJ2-1, with 10 bases lining up with TRBD2. The J segment lost 4 bases and the V segment lost 3 bases, leaving 10 bases of the junction unmatched. Germline V lookup: CDR1 SGHDT, CDR2 YYEEEE. The CDR3 sequence is 17 residues long. The CDR3 loop reads CASSSTSGEIVYNEQFF. The CDR3 bases are TGTGCCAGCAGCTCCACTAGCGGGGAGATCGTATACAATGAGCAGTTCTTC.

This clonotype was observed at least ten times. The chain is built from TRBV2 and TRBJ2-6; D unresolved. CDR3 length: 15 amino acids. The V gene lost 6 bases and the J gene lost 0 bases, with 9 bases spanning the gap. Germline V gene sequence: CDR1 SNHLY, CDR2 FYNNEI. This CDR3 reads CASRRSGSGANVLTF. The DNA of the CDR3 is TGTGCCAGCAGGCGTTCGGGCTCTGGGGCCAACGTCCTGACTTTC.

The sample holds many counts of this clonotype. The genes are TRBV9 and TRBJ2-5; 7 bases match TRBD1. J gave up 4 bases and V 2 bases, and 5 bases lay outside the gene matches. CDR1 is SGDLS, CDR2 YYNGEE, per germline. The CDR3 runs to 14 residues. DNA for the CDR3: TGTGCCAGCAGCGTTACAGGGGTGGTAGAGACCCAGTACTTC. Protein product: CASSVTGVVETQYF.

This clonotype was recorded a few times. The gene calls are TRBV9 and TRBJ1-2; 7 bases line up with TRBD1. Germline values: CDR1 SGDLS, CDR2 YYNGEE. CDR3 length: 19 residues. V shed 0 bases, J shed 4 bases, and the junction held 18 bases outside the gene matches. In nucleotides, the CDR3 is TGTGCCAGCAGCGTAGGGCCTTGGGGACAGCCTCACGGACTCTATGGCTACACCTTC. Translating it yields CASSVGPWGQPHGLYGYTF.

In the case of this clonotype: A single base is all that separates this from a far larger clone, so a read error is likely. As the CDR3 is not closed by the conserved phenylalanine or tryptophan, this likely results from a read error. V is TRBV7-8 and J is TRBJ2-5; 7 bases fit TRBD2. V trimming: 2 bases; J trimming: 11 bases; junction bases outside the gene matches: 20. The germline CDR1 and CDR2 sequences are SGHVS and FQNEAQ. The CDR3 covers 17 residues. The CDR3 spells CASSLSAGGGKYWEQYL. As DNA, the CDR3 is TGTGCCAGCAGCTTATCGGCTGGCGGGGGAAAATATTGGGAGCAGTACCTC.

The chain uses TRBV19 and TRBJ1-6, with 7 bases lining up with TRBD1. CDR1 LNHDA and CDR2 SQIVND come from the germline V gene (reference sequence). Germline trimming cut 0 bases from V and 9 bases from J; bases unmatched to any gene: 11. The CDR3 is 17 residues long. CDR3 in amino acids: CASSIDRRGPRASPLHF. The CDR3 DNA reads as TGTGCCAGTAGTATAGATCGGAGGGGGCCCCGGGCTTCACCCCTCCACTTT.

Ten or more counts support this clonotype. The gene calls are TRBV7-3 and TRBJ2-2, with TRBD1 matching over 10 bases. CDR1 SGHTA and CDR2 FQGTGA come from the germline V gene. The CDR3 loop spans 15 amino acids. V shed 5 bases, J shed 5 bases, and the junction held 5 bases outside the gene matches. In DNA, the CDR3 is TGTGCCAGCAGCGACGGGACAGGGGAAACCGGGGAGCTGTTTTTT. Protein product: CASSDGTGETGELFF.

This clonotype was recorded at least ten times. V usage is TRBV6-1 and J usage is TRBJ2-7; 12 nucleotides agree with TRBD1. Trimming removed 11 bases from V and 6 bases from J; junction bases left unmatched: 17. CDR3 length: 16 amino acids. Germline V lookup: CDR1 MNHNS, CDR2 SASEGT. The CDR3 spells CAPSQGRDRGLGEQYF. The CDR3 coding sequence is TGTGCCCCCAGCCAAGGCAGGGACAGGGGGCTCGGCGAGCAGTACTTC.

This clonotype was detected many times. The V call is TRBV5-1, the J call TRBJ1-1; no clear D. The V end lost 4 bases, the J end lost 0 bases, and 10 bases lay between the germline ends. The CDR3 loop spans 14 amino acids. CDR1 is SGHRS, CDR2 YFSETQ, per germline. CDR3: CASSPRRLNTEAFF. The CDR3 DNA follows: TGCGCCAGCAGCCCCAGACGGTTGAACACTGAAGCTTTCTTT.

In this sample, this clonotype turned up many times. The chain couples TRBV6-5 to TRBJ2-2, with 7 bases lining up with TRBD2. CDR3 size: 16 residues. Trimming at V came to 2 bases and at J to 2 bases, leaving 5 bases not matched to a gene. Per germline, CDR1 MNHEY and CDR2 SVGAGI. CDR3 sequence (DNA): TGTGCCAGCAGTTACCGGGGGGACCTCAACACCGGGGAGCTGTTTTTT. Encoded protein: CASSYRGDLNTGELFF.

The table lists this clonotype with a few counts. The V gene is TRBV29-1, the J gene TRBJ2-1; D ambiguous. V lost 4 bases and J 0 bases, leaving 13 bases between the germline ends. In germline, CDR1 is SQVTM, CDR2 ANQGSEA. The CDR3 extends over 15 amino acids. CDR3 sequence (DNA): TGCAGCGTTGTGGAAAGTTGGAGCTCCTACAATGAGCAGTTCTTC. Protein: CSVVESWSSYNEQFF.

This clonotype was observed many times. The chain uses TRBV20-1 and TRBJ2-7; the D gene is possibly TRBD1 (6 bases). Germline values: CDR1 DFQATT, CDR2 SNEGSKA (reference sequence). The length of the CDR3 is 17 residues. The V end lost 0 bases, the J end lost 0 bases, and 18 bases lay between the germline ends. The CDR3 spells CSARDLSLGGDSYEQYF. The CDR3, as DNA: TGCAGTGCTAGAGATCTGAGTCTAGGGGGTGACTCCTACGAGCAGTACTTC.

This clonotype has just one count. A far larger clone is one nucleotide away, so this likely arose from a read error. The rearrangement joins TRBV3-1 to TRBJ2-7, with TRBD2 identical over 8 bases. Germline V gives CDR1 LGHDT, CDR2 YNNKEL (reference sequence). There are 14 residues in the CDR3. The CDR3 loop is CASSQREALDGEYF. For the CDR3, the DNA is TGTGCCAGCAGCCAGCGGGAGGCCCTCGACGGGGAGTATTTT.

This clonotype was recorded at least ten times. The rearrangement uses TRBV2 and TRBJ2-7, with 8 nucleotides matching TRBD2. The V gene end was trimmed by 0 bases and the J gene end by 7 bases; junction bases not matched to a gene: 5. CDR1 is SNHLY and CDR2 is FYNNEI in the germline V gene. This CDR3 has 14 residues. CDR3 in amino acids: CASSEAGLALEQYF. The CDR3 nucleotides read TGTGCCAGCAGTGAAGCTGGACTAGCCTTGGAGCAGTACTTC.

This clonotype was seen at least ten times. The V and J genes are TRBV2 and TRBJ2-1; 11 bases map to TRBD2. The CDR3 is 16 residues long. The V segment lost 4 bases and the J segment 8 bases; nucleotides outside the gene matches: 10. Germline-derived CDR1 and CDR2 are SNHLY and FYNNEI. The CDR3 DNA reads as TGTGCCAGCAGTGCGGGAAGGGCTAGCGGGAGGTATGAGCAGTTCTTC. This gives the protein CASSAGRASGRYEQFF. The complete variable domain, with remaining parts taken from reference TRBV2 and TRBJ2-1, reads EPEVTQTPSHQVTQMGQEVILRCVPISNHLYFYWYRQILGQKVEFLVSFYNNEISEKSEIFDDQFSVERPDGSNFTLKIRSTKLEDSAMYFCASSAGRASGRYEQFFGPGTRLTVL.

This clonotype was picked up a small number of times. The V gene is TRBV6-2 or TRBV6-3, the J gene TRBJ2-1, with D hard to call. Trimming shortened V by 7 bases and J by 0 bases, and 13 bases separated the two germline ends. Germline CDR1 and CDR2: MNHEY and SVGEGT. This CDR3 has 15 amino acids. CDR3 in DNA: TGTGCCAGCAATCGAGCATCCCTCTCCTACAATGAGCAGTTCTTC. As protein: CASNRASLSYNEQFF.

The chain carries TRBV20-1 and TRBJ1-1, with D perhaps matching TRBD1 (6 bases). CDR1 is DFQATT, CDR2 SNEGSKA, per germline (reference sequence). V lost 4 bases, J lost 0 bases, and 15 bases lay in between. The CDR3 consists of 15 residues. CDR3 region: CSATRPRGLNTEAFF. The CDR3 region has the DNA TGCAGTGCTACCCGCCCCAGGGGTCTGAACACTGAAGCTTTCTTT.

This clonotype was found many times. The chain combines TRBV5-1 with TRBJ1-1, with 7 positions matching TRBD1. The CDR3 has 13 amino acids. Trimming cost V 5 bases and J 0 bases; bases outside gene matches: 1. Germline V gives CDR1 SGHRS, CDR2 YFSETQ. The CDR3 sequence is CASRDRMNTEAFF. The CDR3 DNA follows: TGCGCCAGCAGGGACAGGATGAACACTGAAGCTTTCTTT.

This clonotype was recorded at least ten times. The V gene is TRBV20-1, the J gene TRBJ1-5, with D possibly being TRBD1 (6 bases). Per germline, CDR1 DFQATT and CDR2 SNEGSKA (reference sequence). The CDR3 totals 14 residues. V was clipped by 1 base and J by 7 bases, with 14 bases between them. The CDR3 DNA sequence: TGCAGTGCTAGAGGGGCAGGGGTAGGGCAGCCCCAGCATTTT. It is translated as CSARGAGVGQPQHF.

This clonotype was seen at least ten times. The J gene is TRBJ1-1, the V gene TRBV6-1; D gene ambiguous. This CDR3 contains 14 residues. The V end was cut by 6 bases, the J end by 3 bases, with 14 bases between. The germline V gene encodes CDR1 MNHNS and CDR2 SASEGT. Written as DNA, the CDR3 is TGTGCCAGCAGCGGGCGGAGGGCGGACACTGAAGCTTTCTTT. Amino acid sequence: CASSGRRADTEAFF.

This clonotype was recorded at least ten times. V usage is TRBV28 and J usage is TRBJ2-5; TRBD2 is a possible D gene (7 bases). This CDR3 has 15 amino acids. Germline assignment: CDR1 MDHEN and CDR2 SYDVKM. The V gene lost 7 bases and the J gene lost 4 bases, with 19 bases spanning the gap. The CDR3 loop is CASKGGGSRPETQYF. As DNA, the CDR3 is TGTGCCAGCAAGGGGGGCGGGAGCAGACCAGAGACCCAGTACTTC.

This clonotype was picked up many times. The CDR3 DNA sequence: TGTGCCAGCCGAAGTAGCGGGAGCACAGATACGCAGTATTTT. Encoded protein: CASRSSGSTDTQYF. This chain joins TRBV2 and TRBJ2-3; 7 positions match TRBD2. Germline lookup yields CDR1 SNHLY and CDR2 FYNNEI. The CDR3 runs to 14 residues. The V and J ends lost 8 bases and 0 bases, in that order; junction bases with no gene match: 5.

This clonotype turned up a few times. This sequence joins TRBV5-6 and TRBJ2-1; 11 bases align to TRBD1. The CDR3 extends over 15 amino acids. With V trimmed by 4 bases and J by 7 bases, 7 bases remained unmatched. Germline values: CDR1 SGHDT, CDR2 YYEEEE. The CDR3: CASSQGTGGKNEQFF. In DNA, the CDR3 is TGTGCCAGCAGCCAAGGGACAGGGGGGAAGAATGAGCAGTTCTTC.

This clonotype has ten or more counts. V gene TRBV28 combines with J gene TRBJ2-5; 8 bases match TRBD2. CDR1 and CDR2 from the germline V gene are MDHEN and SYDVKM. Trimming took 5 bases from V and 2 from J; bases not matched to a gene: 4. The CDR3 covers 14 residues. The CDR3 sequence: CASSTERGQETQYF. CDR3 nucleotide sequence: TGTGCCAGCAGTACCGAGCGGGGGCAAGAGACCCAGTACTTC. Variable domain in full (rest from reference TRBV28 and TRBJ2-5): DVKVTQSSRYLVKRTGEKVFLECVQDMDHENMFWYRQDPGLGLRLIYFSYDVKMKEKGDIPEGYSVSREKKERFSLILESASTNQTSMYLCASSTERGQETQYFGPGTRLLVL.

This clonotype was seen repeatedly, ten times or more. CDR3 nucleotide sequence: TGTGCCAGCAGACCGGGACTAGCGGGATTGTTCACCCAGTCGTCCGATACGCAGTATTTT. This translates into CASRPGLAGLFTQSSDTQYF. The chain carries TRBV6-1 and TRBJ2-3; 13 bases match TRBD2. CDR3 length: 20 amino acids. From germline, CDR1 is MNHNS and CDR2 SASEGT. The trim removed 6 bases at V and 6 bases at J, leaving 21 bases unmatched.